This is a list of T cell receptor beta chains from one sample in a study of blood T cells in healthy people across ages. TCRdb analysed the 5' RACE reads with MiXCR anew, one entry per CDR3 protein. The profile shows 1.5 million to 2 million distinct CDR3 sequences, 28% of them singletons. The sequenced material came from blood. All receptors come from a woman in her twenties or thirties in good health. The CDR3 runs from the conserved cysteine through the conserved F or W. D genes are given only for firm matches. A clone size is listed for some rows: how often the clone was seen (once, few, many), or a class if it is expanded.

len	v_gene	j_gene	d_gene	abundance	CDR3aa	CDR3nt
14	TRBV2	TRBJ2-7	NA	few	CANQDSSSSYEQYF	TGTGCCAACCAGGACAGTTCTAGCTCCTACGAGCAGTACTTC
16	TRBV7-2	TRBJ2-2	NA	few	CASSLAGGAVTGELFF	TGTGCCAGCAGCTTAGCCGGGGGCGCGGTAACCGGGGAGCTGTTTTTT
15	TRBV29-1	TRBJ2-1	NA	many	CSIQRGGSSYNEQFF	TGCAGCATCCAGAGGGGGGGAAGCTCCTACAATGAGCAGTTCTTC
12	TRBV3-1	TRBJ2-5	NA	few	CASSDSQEAQYF	TGTGCCAGCAGCGACAGTCAAGAGGCCCAGTACTTC
17	TRBV18	TRBJ2-5	TRBD2	NA	CASSPKSSGKQGETQYF	TGTGCCAGCTCACCTAAAAGTAGCGGGAAGCAGGGAGAGACCCAGTACTTC
13	TRBV24-1	TRBJ2-1	NA	NA	CATSASIYNEQFF	TGTGCCACCAGTGCGTCGATCTACAATGAGCAGTTCTTC
15	TRBV29-1	TRBJ2-1	TRBD2	few	CSEILTGGGYNEQFF	TGCAGCGAAATTTTAACCGGGGGAGGGTACAATGAGCAGTTCTTC
13	TRBV5-8	TRBJ1-2	NA	NA	CASTQYRVGGYTF	TGTGCCAGCACCCAATACAGGGTTGGTGGCTACACCTTC
14	TRBV5-6	TRBJ1-4	NA	many	CASSLVDSNEKLFF	TGTGCCAGCAGCTTGGTGGACAGCAATGAAAAACTGTTTTTT
17	TRBV2	TRBJ2-7	TRBD1	NA	CASTPAPGTASSYEQYF	TGTGCCAGCACCCCGGCCCCTGGGACAGCCAGCTCCTACGAGCAGTACTTC
15	TRBV10-1	TRBJ2-1	TRBD2	many	CASSGRTSGTDEQFF	TGCGCCAGCAGTGGACGGACTAGCGGGACGGATGAGCAGTTCTTC
14	TRBV27	TRBJ1-4	NA	few	CASRNLRWDEKLFF	TGTGCCAGCAGGAACCTCCGGTGGGACGAAAAACTGTTTTTT
14	TRBV12-3/TRBV12-4	TRBJ2-5	TRBD1	NA	CASRFRDRGETQYF	TGTGCCAGCAGGTTTCGGGACAGGGGAGAGACCCAGTACTTC
15	TRBV2	TRBJ1-2	TRBD1	NA	CASSEATGEWYGYTF	TGTGCCAGCAGTGAAGCGACAGGGGAGTGGTATGGCTACACCTTC
16	TRBV6-6	TRBJ1-6	NA	few	CATSNWGGASNSPLHF	TGTGCCACCTCGAACTGGGGAGGGGCGAGTAATTCACCCCTCCACTTT
12	TRBV12-5	TRBJ2-1	NA	few	CASGPEYNEQFF	TGTGCTAGTGGCCCGGAGTACAATGAGCAGTTCTTC
15	TRBV6-5	TRBJ2-7	NA	NA	CASSYSAVLPYEQYF	TGTGCCAGCAGTTACTCGGCAGTCTTGCCCTACGAGCAGTACTTC
14	TRBV2	TRBJ2-7	TRBD2	NA	CASNRLARSDEQYF	TGTGCCAGCAACAGACTAGCGCGCAGCGACGAGCAGTACTTC
12	TRBV12-3/TRBV12-4	TRBJ1-2	NA	NA	CASMRLFYGYTF	TGTGCCAGCATGCGATTGTTCTATGGCTACACCTTC
16	TRBV6-5	TRBJ2-4	TRBD2	many	CASSSGTSGSRNIQYF	TGTGCCAGCAGTTCCGGGACTAGCGGGAGTAGGAACATTCAGTACTTC
15	TRBV20-1	TRBJ1-4	NA	NA	CSARPGGATNEKLFF	TGCAGTGCTAGGCCCGGAGGTGCAACTAATGAAAAACTGTTTTTT
16	TRBV5-1	TRBJ2-3	TRBD1	NA	CASSLAAGTGLDTQYF	TGCGCCAGCAGCTTGGCTGCCGGGACAGGGTTGGATACGCAGTATTTT
15	TRBV11-2	TRBJ2-5	NA	NA	CASSRAGPQRETQYF	TGTGCCAGCAGCCGTGCGGGACCGCAGAGGGAGACCCAGTACTTC